This T cell receptor (beta chain) is drawn from a study of T cell responses to AZD1222 COVID-19 vaccine. Study findings and constraints: There were mostly white British donors and more females than males, and clonal diversity was possibly underestimated. Vaccine-related CD4 TCRs covered spike, predominating at 160-218 and 743-854.

Of note for this clone: Its matching antigen is unknown.

In germline, CDR1 is ENHRY, CDR2 SYGVKD. V was pared by 6 bases and J by 14 bases, with 7 bases of the junction left unmatched. The CDR3 runs to 11 residues. This table comes from immunoSEQ multiplex PCR, and its TCRdb copy is limited to in-frame clones, with some not included. Among tens of thousands of clones listed, 80% to 90% were seen once. This clonotype was obtained from an adult in good health. The rearrangement joins TRBV10-3 to TRBJ2-3; 8 positions agree with TRBD2. This specimen consisted of peripheral blood, obtained on day 0 of AZD1222 vaccination. CDR3 sequence: CAIRLAAVMYF. The CDR3 bases are TGTGCCATCAGACTAGCGGCAGTAATGTATTTT.